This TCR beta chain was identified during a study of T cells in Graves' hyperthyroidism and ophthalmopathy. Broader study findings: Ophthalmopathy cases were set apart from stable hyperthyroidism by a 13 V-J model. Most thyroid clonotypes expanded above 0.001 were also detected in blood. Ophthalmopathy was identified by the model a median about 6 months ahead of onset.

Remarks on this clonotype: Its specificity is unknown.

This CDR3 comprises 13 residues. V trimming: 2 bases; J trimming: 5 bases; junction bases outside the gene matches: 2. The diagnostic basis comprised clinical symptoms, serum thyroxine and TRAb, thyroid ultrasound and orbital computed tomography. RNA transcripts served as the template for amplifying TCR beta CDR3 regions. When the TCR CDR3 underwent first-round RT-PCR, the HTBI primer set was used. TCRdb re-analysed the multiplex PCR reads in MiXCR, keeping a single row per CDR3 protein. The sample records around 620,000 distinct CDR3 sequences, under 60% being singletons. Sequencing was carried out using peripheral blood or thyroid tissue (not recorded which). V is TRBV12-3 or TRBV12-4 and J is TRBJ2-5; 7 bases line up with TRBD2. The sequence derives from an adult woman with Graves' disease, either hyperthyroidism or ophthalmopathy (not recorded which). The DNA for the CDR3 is TGTGCCAGCAGTTTACTAGCGGTGGAGACCCAGTACTTC. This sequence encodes CASSLLAVETQYF.